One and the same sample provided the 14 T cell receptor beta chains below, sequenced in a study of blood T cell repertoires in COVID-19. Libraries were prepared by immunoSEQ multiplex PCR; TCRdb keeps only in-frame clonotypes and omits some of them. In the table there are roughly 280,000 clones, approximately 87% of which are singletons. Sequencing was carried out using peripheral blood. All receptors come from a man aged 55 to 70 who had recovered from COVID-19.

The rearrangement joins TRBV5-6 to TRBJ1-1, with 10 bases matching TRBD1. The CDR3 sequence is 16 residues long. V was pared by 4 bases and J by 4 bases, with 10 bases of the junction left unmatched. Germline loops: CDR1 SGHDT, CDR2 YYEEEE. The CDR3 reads CASSLRDRGIGTEAFF. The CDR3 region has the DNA TGTGCCAGCAGCCTCCGGGACAGGGGTATTGGCACTGAAGCTTTCTTT.

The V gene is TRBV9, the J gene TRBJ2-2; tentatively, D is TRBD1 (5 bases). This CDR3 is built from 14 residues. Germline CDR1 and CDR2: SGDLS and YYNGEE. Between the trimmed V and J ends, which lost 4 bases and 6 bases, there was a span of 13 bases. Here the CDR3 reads CASSPRDRAGELFF. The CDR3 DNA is TGTGCCAGCAGCCCCAGGGATAGGGCCGGGGAGCTGTTTTTT.

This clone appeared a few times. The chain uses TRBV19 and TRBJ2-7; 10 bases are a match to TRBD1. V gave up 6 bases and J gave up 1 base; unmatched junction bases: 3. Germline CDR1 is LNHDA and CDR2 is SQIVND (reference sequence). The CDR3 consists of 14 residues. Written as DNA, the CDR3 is TGTGCCAGTAGAGGGACAGGGGTTTCCTACGAGCAGTACTTC. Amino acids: CASRGTGVSYEQYF. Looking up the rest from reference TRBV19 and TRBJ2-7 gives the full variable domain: DGGITQSPKYLFRKEGQNVTLSCEQNLNHDAMYWYRQDPGQGLRLIYYSQIVNDFQKGDIAEGYSVSREKKESFPLTVTSAQKNPTAFYLCASRGTGVSYEQYFGPGTRLTVT.

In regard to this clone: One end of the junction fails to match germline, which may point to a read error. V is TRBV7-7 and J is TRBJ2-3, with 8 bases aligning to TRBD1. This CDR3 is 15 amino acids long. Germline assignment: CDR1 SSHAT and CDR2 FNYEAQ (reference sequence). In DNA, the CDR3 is TGTGCTAGCAGTCAGGGGGCGTCGGGCACAGATACGCAGTATTTT. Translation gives CASSQGASGTDTQYF.

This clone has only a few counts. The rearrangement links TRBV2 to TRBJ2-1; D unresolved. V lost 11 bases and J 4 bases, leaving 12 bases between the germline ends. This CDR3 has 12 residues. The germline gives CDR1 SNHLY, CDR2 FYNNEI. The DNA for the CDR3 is TGTGCCCTCCCCTTACGGTACAATGAGCAGTTCTTC. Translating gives CALPLRYNEQFF.

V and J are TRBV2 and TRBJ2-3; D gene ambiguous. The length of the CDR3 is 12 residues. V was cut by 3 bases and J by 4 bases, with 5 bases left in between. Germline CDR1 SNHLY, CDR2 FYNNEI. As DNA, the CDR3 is TGTGCCAGCAGTGAGGCTGCAGATACGCAGTATTTT. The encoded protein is CASSEAADTQYF.

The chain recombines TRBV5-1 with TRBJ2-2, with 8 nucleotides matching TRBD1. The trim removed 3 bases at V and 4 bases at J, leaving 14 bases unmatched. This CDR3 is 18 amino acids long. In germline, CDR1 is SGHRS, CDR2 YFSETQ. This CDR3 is CASSSRTGQVYPTGELFF. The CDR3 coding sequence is TGCGCCAGCAGCTCGCGAACGGGACAGGTATACCCCACCGGGGAGCTGTTTTTT.

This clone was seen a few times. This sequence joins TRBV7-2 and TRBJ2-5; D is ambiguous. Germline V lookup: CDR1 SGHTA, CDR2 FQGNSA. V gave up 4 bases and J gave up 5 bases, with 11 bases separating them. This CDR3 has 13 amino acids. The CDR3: CASSYSFEETQYF. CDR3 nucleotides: TGTGCCAGCAGCTACAGCTTTGAGGAGACCCAGTACTTC.

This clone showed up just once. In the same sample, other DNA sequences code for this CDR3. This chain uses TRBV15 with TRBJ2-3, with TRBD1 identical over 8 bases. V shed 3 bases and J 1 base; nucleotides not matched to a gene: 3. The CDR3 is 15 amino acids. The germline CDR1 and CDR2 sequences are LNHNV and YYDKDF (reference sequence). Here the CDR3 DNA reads TGTGCCACCAGCAGCCCGGACAGGGGCACAGATACGCAGTATTTT. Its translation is CATSSPDRGTDTQYF.

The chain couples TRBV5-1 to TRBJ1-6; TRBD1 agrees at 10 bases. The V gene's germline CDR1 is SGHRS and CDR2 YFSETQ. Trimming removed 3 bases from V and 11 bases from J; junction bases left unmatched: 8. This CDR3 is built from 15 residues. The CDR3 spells CASSSHGTGEAPLHF. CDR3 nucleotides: TGCGCCAGCAGCTCCCACGGGACAGGGGAGGCACCCCTCCACTTT.

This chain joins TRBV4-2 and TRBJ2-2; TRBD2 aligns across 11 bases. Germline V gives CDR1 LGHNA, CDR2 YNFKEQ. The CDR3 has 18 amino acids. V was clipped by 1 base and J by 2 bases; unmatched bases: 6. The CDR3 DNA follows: TGTGCCAGCAGCCAAGTCGAACTAGCGGGGGTAAACACCGGGGAGCTGTTTTTT. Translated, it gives CASSQVELAGVNTGELFF.

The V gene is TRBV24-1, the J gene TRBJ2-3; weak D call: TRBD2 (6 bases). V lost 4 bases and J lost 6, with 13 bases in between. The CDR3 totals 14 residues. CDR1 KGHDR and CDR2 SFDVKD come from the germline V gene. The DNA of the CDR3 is TGTGCCACCAGTGACAGAACTAGCTACGATACGCAGTATTTT. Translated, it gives CATSDRTSYDTQYF.

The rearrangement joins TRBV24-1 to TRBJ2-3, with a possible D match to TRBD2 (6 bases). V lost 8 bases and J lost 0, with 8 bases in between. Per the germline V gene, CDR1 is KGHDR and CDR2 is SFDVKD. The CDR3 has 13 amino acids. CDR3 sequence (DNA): TGTGCCACCACCGGGGGAAGCACAGATACGCAGTATTTT. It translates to CATTGGSTDTQYF.

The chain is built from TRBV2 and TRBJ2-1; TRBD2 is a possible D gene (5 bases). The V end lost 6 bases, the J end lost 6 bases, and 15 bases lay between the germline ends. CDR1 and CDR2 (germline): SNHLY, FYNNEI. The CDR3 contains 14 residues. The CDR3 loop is CASRGGSTANEQFF. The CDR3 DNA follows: TGTGCCAGCAGGGGCGGGTCAACGGCCAATGAGCAGTTCTTC.